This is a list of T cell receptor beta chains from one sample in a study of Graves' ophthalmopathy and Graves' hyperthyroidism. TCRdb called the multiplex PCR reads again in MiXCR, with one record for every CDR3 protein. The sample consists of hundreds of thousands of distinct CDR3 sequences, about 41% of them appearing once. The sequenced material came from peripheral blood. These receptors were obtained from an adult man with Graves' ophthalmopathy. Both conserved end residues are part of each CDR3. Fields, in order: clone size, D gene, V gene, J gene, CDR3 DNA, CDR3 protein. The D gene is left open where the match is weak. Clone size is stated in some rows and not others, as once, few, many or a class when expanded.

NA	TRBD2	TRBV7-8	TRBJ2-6	TGTGCCAGCAGCTCTAGCGGGGAGTCTGGGGCCAACGTCCTGACTTTC	CASSSSGESGANVLTF
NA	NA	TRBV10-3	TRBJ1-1	TGTGCCACCAGTGGGTCGACGGGTCTAGCTTTCTTT	CATSGSTGLAFF
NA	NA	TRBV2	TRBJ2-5	TGTGCCAGCAGTGATAACCCCTACTTC	CASSDNPYF
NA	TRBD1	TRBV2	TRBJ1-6	TGTGCCAGCAGTGGGGAGGGGGCAGATATTTCACCCCTCCACTTT	CASSGEGADISPLHF
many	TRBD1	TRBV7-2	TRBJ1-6	TGTGCCAGCAGCTTAGCGATCAGGGGGTCTCCTTCACCCCTCCACTTT	CASSLAIRGSPSPLHF
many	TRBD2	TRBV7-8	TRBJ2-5	TGTGCCAGCAGCTTCGTTCTAGCGGGGGGGAGGGAGACCCAGTACTTC	CASSFVLAGGRETQYF
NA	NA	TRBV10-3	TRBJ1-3	TGTGCCATCAGTGCGCGGGACACCATATATTTT	CAISARDTIYF
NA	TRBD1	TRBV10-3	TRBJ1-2	TGTGCCATCAATAGACAGGGGGACGATGGCTACACCTTC	CAINRQGDDGYTF
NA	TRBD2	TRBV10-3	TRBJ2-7	TGTGCCATCAGCTCTAGCGGGAGTTTCCCGAGCTACGAGCAGTACTTC	CAISSSGSFPSYEQYF
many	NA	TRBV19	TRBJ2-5	TGTGCCAGTAGTAAGTCAGGGCCCCAAGAGACCCAGTACTTC	CASSKSGPQETQYF
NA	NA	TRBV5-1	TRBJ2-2	TGCGCCAGCAGCTTAAGGTGGGGGCGAACCGGGGAGCTGCTTTTT	CASSLRWGRTGELLF
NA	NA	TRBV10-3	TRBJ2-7	TGTGCCACCATCCCGGGACCAGGCTACGAGCAGTACTTC	CATIPGPGYEQYF
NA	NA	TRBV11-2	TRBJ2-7	TGTGCCAGCAGCTTAGATGTAACGGAGGGACTTCTCAAAGGACTATACGAGCAGTACTTC	CASSLDVTEGLLKGLYEQYF
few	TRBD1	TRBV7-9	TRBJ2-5	TGTGCCAGCAGTTCCACAGGGACAGGGAGTTGGGAGACCCAGTACTTC	CASSSTGTGSWETQYF
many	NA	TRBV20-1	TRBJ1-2	TGCAGTGCTAGAGAAGTGAAGACGGGTCATGGCTACACCTTC	CSAREVKTGHGYTF
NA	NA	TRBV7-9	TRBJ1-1	TGTGCCAGCAGCTTAGGCACAGAGTTGGGCACTGAAGCTTTCTTT	CASSLGTELGTEAFF
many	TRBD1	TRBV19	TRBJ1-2	TGTGCCAGTAGTCCACAGGGGGCTCTAAGTGATGGCTACACCTTC	CASSPQGALSDGYTF
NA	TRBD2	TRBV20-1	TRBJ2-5	TGCAGTGCTAGAGGGACTAGCGGAATACAAGAGACCCAGTACTTC	CSARGTSGIQETQYF
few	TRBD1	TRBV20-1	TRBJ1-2	TGCAGTGCTAGAGAGGAGGGGACAGGGCCCAACTATGGCTACACCTTC	CSAREEGTGPNYGYTF
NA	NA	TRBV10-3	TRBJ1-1	TGTGCCATCAGAGATGCGGGACTAGCGGGAGAGGCTTTCTTT	CAIRDAGLAGEAFF
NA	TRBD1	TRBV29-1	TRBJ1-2	TGCAGCTTGGCCCGGGACAGATCAAATGGCTACACCTTC	CSLARDRSNGYTF
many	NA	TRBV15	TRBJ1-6	TGTGCCACCAGCAGACAACAGGGTGGCTCACCCCTCCACTTT	CATSRQQGGSPLHF
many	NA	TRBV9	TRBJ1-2	TGTGCCAGCAGCGGAGGTATGGGGGCTAACTATGGCTACACCTTC	CASSGGMGANYGYTF
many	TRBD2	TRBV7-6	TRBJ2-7	TGTGCCAGCAGCTCTGGACTAGCGGTCTCCTACGAGCAGTACTTC	CASSSGLAVSYEQYF
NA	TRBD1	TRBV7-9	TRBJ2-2	TGTGCCAGCAGCCCCTGGACAGGGGGCAACGCCGGGGAGCTGTTTTTT	CASSPWTGGNAGELFF
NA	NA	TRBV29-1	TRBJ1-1	TGCAGTTTAAGGACGACGAACACTGAAGCTTTCTTT	CSLRTTNTEAFF
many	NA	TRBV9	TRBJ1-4	TGTGCCAGCAGCGTAGAAGGATGGAGTAATGAAAAACTGTTTTTT	CASSVEGWSNEKLFF
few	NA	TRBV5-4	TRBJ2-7	TGTGCCAGCAGCTCCTTCGGCGGGAACGAGCAGTACTTC	CASSSFGGNEQYF
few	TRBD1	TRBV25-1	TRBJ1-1	TGTGCCAGCCATCGGGACAGGGAGACTGAAGCTTTCTTT	CASHRDRETEAFF
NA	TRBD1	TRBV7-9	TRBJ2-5	TGTGCCAGCAGCTCGTCGGGACAGGGGGGGGAGACCCAGTACTTC	CASSSSGQGGETQYF
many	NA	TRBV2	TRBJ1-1	TGTGCCAGCAGTTCGGGTTGGGGCACTGAAGCTTTCTTT	CASSSGWGTEAFF
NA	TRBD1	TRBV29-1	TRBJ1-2	TGCAGCGAAATTGGGACAGGGGGCGGCTACACCTTC	CSEIGTGGGYTF
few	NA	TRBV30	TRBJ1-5	TGTGCCTGGAGTGTGGGGGGAGCTCAGCCCCAGCATTTT	CAWSVGGAQPQHF
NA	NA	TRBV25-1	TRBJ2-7	TGTGCCAGCCGGGTCTACGAGCAGTACTTC	CASRVYEQYF
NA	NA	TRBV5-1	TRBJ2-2	TGCGCCAGCAGCCTACAGCTCGCGAACACCGGGGAGCTGTTTTTT	CASSLQLANTGELFF
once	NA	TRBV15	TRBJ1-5	TGTGCCACCAGCAGCCGGGATGGACTGCTCAATCAGCCCCAGCATTTT	CATSSRDGLLNQPQHF
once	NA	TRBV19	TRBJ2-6	TGTGCCAGTAGCCCGGACAGCTACTCTGGGGCCAACGTCCTGACTTTC	CASSPDSYSGANVLTF
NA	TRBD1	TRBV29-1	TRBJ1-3	TGCAGTGGAGGGACAGGGGACGGAAACACCATATATTTT	CSGGTGDGNTIYF
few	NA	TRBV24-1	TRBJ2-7	TGTGCCACCAGTGGCGGACAGAACTACGAGCAGTACTTC	CATSGGQNYEQYF
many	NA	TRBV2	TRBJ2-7	TGTGCCAGCAGTGCCCGTATTGGGGGGCGCGACGAGCAGTACTTC	CASSARIGGRDEQYF
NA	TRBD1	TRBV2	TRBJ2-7	TGTGCCAGCAGAGACCAGGGGACAGTATCCTACGAGCAGTACTTC	CASRDQGTVSYEQYF
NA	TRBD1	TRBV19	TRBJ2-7	TGTGCCAGTTATCGGGACAGCTCCTACGAGCAGTACTTC	CASYRDSSYEQYF
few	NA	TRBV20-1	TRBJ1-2	TGCAGTGCTAGTGGTTCCCCAGGGGACTATGGCTACACCTTC	CSASGSPGDYGYTF
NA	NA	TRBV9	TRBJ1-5	TGTGCCAGCAGCGTAAGGGAGGGCAATCAGCCCCAGCATTTT	CASSVREGNQPQHF
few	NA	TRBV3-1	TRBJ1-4	TGTGCCAGCAGCCAAGAACAGTACGCAACTAATGAAAAACTGTTTTTT	CASSQEQYATNEKLFF
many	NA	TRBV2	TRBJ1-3	TGTGCCAGCAGTGTCCAGGGAACGCGCTCTGGAAACACCATATATTTT	CASSVQGTRSGNTIYF
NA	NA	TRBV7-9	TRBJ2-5	TGTGCCAGCAGCCAAGGGCGGGGAACAGGCCAAGAGACCCAGTACTTC	CASSQGRGTGQETQYF
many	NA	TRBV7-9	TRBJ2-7	TGTGCCAGCAGCTTAGTGGGGGTCCCATCCTACGAGCAGTACTTC	CASSLVGVPSYEQYF
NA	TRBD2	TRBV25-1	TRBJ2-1	TGTGCCAGCAGCTTAAGCGGGGGGGCCGGGGAGCAGTTCTTC	CASSLSGGAGEQFF
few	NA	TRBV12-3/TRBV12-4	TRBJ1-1	TGTGCCAGCAGTCCTAGACAGCCCCCACAAGGTGAAGCTTTCTTT	CASSPRQPPQGEAFF
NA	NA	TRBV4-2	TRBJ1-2	TGTACCAGCAGCCAAGATGAGGGACGTGGCTATGGCTACACCTTC	CTSSQDEGRGYGYTF
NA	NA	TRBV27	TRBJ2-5	TGTGCCAGCAGTCCTCAAACCCTCCAAACAGGGACCCAAGAGACCCAGTACTTC	CASSPQTLQTGTQETQYF
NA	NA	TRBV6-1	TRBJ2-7	TGTGCCAGCAGTTACTCTACTGGACTCGAGCAGTACTTC	CASSYSTGLEQYF
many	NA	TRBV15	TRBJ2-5	TGTGCCACCAGCACCTGGGGAGAGACCCAGTACTTC	CATSTWGETQYF
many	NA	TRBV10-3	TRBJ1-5	TGTGCCATCAGTGAGTCTGGGGGGATCAATCAGCCCCAGCATTTT	CAISESGGINQPQHF
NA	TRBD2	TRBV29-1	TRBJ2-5	TGCAGCGTTGGACTAGCGGGAACCATGGAAGAGACCCAGTACTTC	CSVGLAGTMEETQYF
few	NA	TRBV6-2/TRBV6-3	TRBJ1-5	TGTGCCAGCAGTTACCGTCAAGGGGGCAATCAGCCCCAGCATTTT	CASSYRQGGNQPQHF
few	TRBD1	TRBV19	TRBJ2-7	TGTGCCAGTAGTTTAAGGGGGCGCTTCAACGAGCAGTACTTC	CASSLRGRFNEQYF
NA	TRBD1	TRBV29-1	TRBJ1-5	TGCAGCGTTGAATCAGGGGGGTATATCCATTTT	CSVESGGYIHF
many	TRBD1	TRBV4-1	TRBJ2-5	TGCGCCAGCAGCCAAGGACGGGACAGTCAAGAGACCCAGTACTTC	CASSQGRDSQETQYF